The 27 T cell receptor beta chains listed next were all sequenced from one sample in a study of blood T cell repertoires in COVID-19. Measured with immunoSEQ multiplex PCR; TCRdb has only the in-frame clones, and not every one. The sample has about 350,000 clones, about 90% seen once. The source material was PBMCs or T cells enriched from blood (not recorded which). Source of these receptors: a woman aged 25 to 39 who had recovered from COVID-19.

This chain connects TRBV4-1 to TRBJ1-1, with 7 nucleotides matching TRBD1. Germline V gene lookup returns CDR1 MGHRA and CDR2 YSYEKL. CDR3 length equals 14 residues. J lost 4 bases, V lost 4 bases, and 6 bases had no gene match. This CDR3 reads CASSRGQEATEAFF. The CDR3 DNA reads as TGCGCCAGCAGCCGAGGACAGGAGGCCACTGAAGCTTTCTTT.

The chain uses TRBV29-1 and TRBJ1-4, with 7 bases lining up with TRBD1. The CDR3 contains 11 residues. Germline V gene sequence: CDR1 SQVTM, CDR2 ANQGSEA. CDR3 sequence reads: CGGRGGEKLFF. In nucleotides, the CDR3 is TGCGGGGGACGAGGGGGCGAAAAACTGTTTTTT.

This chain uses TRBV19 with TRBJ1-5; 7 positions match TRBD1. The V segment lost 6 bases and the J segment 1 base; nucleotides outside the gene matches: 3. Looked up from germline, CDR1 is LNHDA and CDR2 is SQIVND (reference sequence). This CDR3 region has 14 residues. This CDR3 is CASSVTGSNQPQHF. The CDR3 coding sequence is TGTGCCAGTAGCGTGACAGGGAGCAATCAGCCCCAGCATTTT.

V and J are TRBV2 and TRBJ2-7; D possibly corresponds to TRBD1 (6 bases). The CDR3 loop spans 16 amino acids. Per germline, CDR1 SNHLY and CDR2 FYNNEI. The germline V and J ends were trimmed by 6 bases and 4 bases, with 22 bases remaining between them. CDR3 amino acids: CASSLGSGLGAYEQYF. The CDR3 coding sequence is TGTGCCAGCAGCTTGGGGTCCGGCTTGGGGGCTTACGAGCAGTACTTC.

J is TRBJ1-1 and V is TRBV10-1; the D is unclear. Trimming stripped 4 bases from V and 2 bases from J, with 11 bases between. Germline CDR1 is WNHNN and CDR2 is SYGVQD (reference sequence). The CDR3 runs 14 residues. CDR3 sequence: CASSAGSGNTEAFF. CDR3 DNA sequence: TGCGCCAGCAGTGCTGGCAGCGGAAACACTGAAGCTTTCTTT.

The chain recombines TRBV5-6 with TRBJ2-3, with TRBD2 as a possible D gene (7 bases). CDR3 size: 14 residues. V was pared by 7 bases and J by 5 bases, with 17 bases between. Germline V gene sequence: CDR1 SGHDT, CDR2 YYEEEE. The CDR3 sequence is CASCLGGHVDTQYF. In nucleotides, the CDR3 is TGTGCCAGCTGCCTGGGGGGGCACGTAGATACGCAGTATTTT.

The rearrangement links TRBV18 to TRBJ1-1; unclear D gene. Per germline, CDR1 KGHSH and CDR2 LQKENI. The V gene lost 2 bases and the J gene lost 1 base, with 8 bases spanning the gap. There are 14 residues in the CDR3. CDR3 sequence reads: CASSPDSTNTEAFF. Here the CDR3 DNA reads TGTGCCAGCTCACCAGACTCAACGAACACTGAAGCTTTCTTT.

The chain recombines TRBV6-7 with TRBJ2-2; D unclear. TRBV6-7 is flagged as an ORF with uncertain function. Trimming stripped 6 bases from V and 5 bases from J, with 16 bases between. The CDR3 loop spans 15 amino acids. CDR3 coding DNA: TGTGCCAGCAGATTTGGGCTGGGTGGGACCGGGGAGCTGTTTTTT. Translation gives CASRFGLGGTGELFF.

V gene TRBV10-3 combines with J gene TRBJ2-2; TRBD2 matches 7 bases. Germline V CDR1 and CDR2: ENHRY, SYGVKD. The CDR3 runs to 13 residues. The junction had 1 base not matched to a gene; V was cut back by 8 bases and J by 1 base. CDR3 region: CAIERGNTGELFF. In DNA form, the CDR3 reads TGTGCCATCGAGCGGGGGAACACCGGGGAGCTGTTTTTT.

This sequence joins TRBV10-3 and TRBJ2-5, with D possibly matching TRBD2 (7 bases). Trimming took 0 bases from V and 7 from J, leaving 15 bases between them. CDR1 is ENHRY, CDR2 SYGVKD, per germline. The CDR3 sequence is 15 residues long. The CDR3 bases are TGTGCCATCAGTGAGTCAAGGGTCGGGGGGCCGACCCAGTACTTC. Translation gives CAISESRVGGPTQYF.

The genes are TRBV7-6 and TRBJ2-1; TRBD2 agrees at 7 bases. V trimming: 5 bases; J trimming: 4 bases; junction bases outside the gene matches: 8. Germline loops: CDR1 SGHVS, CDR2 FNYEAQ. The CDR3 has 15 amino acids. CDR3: CASSPGTTGYNEQFF. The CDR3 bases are TGTGCCAGCAGCCCCGGGACTACCGGATACAATGAGCAGTTCTTC.

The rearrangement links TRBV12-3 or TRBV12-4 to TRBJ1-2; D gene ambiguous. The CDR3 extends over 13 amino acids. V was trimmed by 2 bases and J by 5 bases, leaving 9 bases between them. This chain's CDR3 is CASSLKQLYGYTF. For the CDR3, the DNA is TGTGCCAGCAGTTTAAAACAGCTTTATGGCTACACCTTC.

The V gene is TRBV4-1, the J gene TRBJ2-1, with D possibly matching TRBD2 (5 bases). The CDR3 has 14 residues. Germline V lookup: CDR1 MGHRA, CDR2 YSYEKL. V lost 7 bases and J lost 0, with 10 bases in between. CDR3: CASKLGISYNEQFF. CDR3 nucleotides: TGCGCCAGCAAACTCGGGATCTCCTACAATGAGCAGTTCTTC.

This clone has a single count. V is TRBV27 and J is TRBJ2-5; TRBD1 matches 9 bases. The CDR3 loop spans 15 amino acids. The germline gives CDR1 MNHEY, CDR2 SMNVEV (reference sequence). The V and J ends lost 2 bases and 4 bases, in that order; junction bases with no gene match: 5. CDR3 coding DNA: TGTGCCAGCAGTTTACGACAGGGGGTAGGAGAGACCCAGTACTTC. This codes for CASSLRQGVGETQYF.

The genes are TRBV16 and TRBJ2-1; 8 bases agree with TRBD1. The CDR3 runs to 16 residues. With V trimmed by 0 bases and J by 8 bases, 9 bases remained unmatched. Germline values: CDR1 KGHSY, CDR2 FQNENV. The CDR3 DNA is TGTGCCAGCAGCCAATCCGCGGACAGGGATATTGATGAGCAGTTCTTC. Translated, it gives CASSQSADRDIDEQFF.

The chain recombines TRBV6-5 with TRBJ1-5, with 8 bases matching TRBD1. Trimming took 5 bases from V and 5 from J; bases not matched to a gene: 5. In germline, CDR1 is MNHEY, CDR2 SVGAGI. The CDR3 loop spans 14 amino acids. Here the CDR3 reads CASSRDRGYQPQHF. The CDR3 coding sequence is TGTGCCAGCAGTCGCGACAGGGGATATCAGCCCCAGCATTTT.

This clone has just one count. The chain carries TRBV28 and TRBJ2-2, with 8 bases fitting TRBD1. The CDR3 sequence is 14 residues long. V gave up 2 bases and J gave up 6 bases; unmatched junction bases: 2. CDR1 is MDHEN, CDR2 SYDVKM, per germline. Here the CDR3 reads CASSLQGAAGELFF. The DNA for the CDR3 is TGTGCCAGCAGTTTACAGGGGGCCGCCGGGGAGCTGTTTTTT.

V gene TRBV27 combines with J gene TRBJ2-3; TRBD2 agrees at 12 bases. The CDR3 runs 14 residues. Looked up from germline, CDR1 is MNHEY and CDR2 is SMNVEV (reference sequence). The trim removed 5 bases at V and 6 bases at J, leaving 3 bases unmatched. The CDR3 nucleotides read TGTGCCAGCAGTGGACTAGCGGGGTTGGATACGCAGTATTTT. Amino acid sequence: CASSGLAGLDTQYF.

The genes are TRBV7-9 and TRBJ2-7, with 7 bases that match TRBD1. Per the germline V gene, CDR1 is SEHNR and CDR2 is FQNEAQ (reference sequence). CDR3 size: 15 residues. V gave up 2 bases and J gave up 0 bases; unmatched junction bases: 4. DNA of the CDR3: TGTGCCAGCAGCTTACCCCGGACAGGCTCCTACGAGCAGTACTTC. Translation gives CASSLPRTGSYEQYF.

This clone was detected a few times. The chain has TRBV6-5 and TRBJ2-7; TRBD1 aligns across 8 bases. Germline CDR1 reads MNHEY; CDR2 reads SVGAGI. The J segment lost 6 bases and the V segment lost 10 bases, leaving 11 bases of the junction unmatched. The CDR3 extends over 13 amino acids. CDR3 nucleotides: TGTGCCACCCTGACAGGGGAAAGGGGCGAGCAGTACTTC. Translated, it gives CATLTGERGEQYF.

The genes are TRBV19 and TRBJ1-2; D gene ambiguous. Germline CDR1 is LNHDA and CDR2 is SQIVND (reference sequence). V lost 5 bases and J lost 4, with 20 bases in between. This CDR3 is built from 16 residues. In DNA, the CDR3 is TGTGCCAGTAGTCTGATGCTGGGCTCTTCCTTCTATGGCTACACCTTC. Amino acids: CASSLMLGSSFYGYTF.

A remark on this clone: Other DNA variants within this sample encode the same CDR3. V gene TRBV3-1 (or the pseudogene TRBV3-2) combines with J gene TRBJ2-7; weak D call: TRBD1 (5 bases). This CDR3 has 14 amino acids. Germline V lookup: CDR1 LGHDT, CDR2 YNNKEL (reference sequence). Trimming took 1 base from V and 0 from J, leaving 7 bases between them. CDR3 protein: CASSQGQGSYEQYF. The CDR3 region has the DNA TGTGCCAGCAGCCAAGGTCAGGGCTCCTACGAGCAGTACTTC.

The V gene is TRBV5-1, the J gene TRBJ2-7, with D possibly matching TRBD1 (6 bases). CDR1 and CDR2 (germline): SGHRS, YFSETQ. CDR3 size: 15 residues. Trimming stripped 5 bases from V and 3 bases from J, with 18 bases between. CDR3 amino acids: CASSLASDRYYEQYF. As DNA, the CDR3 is TGCGCCAGCAGTCTTGCTTCGGACAGATACTACGAGCAGTACTTC.

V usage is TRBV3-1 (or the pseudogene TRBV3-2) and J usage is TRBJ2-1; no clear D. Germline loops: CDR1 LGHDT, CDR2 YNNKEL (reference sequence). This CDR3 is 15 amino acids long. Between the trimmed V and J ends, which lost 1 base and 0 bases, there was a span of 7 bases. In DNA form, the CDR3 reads TGTGCCAGCAGCCAAGGCTGGAGCTCCTACAATGAGCAGTTCTTC. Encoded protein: CASSQGWSSYNEQFF.

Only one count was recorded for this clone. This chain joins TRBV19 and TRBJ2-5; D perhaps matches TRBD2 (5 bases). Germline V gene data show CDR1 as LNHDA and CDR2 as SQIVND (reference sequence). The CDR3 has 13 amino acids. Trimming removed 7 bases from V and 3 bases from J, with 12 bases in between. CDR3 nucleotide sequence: TGTGCCAGTAACCCAGACGGGGAAGAGACCCAGTACTTC. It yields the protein CASNPDGEETQYF.

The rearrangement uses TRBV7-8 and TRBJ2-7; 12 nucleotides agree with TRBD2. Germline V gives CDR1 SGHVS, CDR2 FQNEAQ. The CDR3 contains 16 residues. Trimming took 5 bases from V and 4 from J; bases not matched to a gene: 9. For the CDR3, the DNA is TGTGCCAGCAGCCCCTACCTAGCGGGAGGGGGTTACGAGCAGTACTTC. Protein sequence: CASSPYLAGGGYEQYF.

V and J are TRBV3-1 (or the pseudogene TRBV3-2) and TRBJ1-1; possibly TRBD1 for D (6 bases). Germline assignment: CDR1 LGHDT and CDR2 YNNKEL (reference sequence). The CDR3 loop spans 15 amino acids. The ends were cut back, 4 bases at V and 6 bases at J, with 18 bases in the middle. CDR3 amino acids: CASSPGVGGYAEAFF. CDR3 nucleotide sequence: TGTGCCAGCAGCCCAGGGGTAGGCGGCTACGCTGAAGCTTTCTTT.